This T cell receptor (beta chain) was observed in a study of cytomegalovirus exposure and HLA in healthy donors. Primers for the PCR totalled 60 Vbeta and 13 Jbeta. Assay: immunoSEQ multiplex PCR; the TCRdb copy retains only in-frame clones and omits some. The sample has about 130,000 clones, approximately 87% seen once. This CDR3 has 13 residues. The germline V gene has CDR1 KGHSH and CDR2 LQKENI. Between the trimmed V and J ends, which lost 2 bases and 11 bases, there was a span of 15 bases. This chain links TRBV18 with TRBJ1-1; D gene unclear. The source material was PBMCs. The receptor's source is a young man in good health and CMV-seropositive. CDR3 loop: CASSPEARIGAFF. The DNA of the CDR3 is TGTGCCAGCTCACCAGAAGCGAGAATTGGGGCTTTCTTT.